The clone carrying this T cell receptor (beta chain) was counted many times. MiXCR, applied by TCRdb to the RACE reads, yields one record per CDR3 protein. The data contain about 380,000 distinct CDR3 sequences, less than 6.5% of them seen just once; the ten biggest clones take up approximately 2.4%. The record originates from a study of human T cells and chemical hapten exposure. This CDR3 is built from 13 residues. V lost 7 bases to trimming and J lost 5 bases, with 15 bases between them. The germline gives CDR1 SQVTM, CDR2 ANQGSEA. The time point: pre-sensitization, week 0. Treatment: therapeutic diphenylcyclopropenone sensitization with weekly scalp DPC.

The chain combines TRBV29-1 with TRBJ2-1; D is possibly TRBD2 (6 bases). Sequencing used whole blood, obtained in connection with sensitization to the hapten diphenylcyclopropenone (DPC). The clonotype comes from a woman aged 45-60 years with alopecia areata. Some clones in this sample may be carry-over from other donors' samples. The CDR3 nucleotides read TGCAGCGCCCAACCCGGGGGTAACAATGAGCAGTTCTTC. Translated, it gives CSAQPGGNNEQFF.